The next 32 T cell receptor beta chains were all read from a single sample in a study of CD8 T cells in ankylosing spondylitis. Overall study findings and caveats: Characteristic of ankylosing spondylitis blood, it appeared, was a TCR beta motif comprising roughly eight highly homologous variants.

TCRdb reanalysed the 5' RACE reads using MiXCR and keeps one entry per CDR3 protein. The repertoire holds 500,000 or so distinct CDR3 sequences, with 5.3% as singletons. No antigen has been assigned to these receptors. The sample consisted of blood, either unsorted or a sorted T cell fraction (not recorded which). These receptor sequences come from a male donor with ankylosing spondylitis.

This clonotype was seen many times. This rearrangement joins TRBV12-3 or TRBV12-4 to TRBJ1-1; no clear D. The CDR3 sequence is 13 residues long. Trimming removed 5 bases from V and 11 bases from J, with 18 bases in between. Written as DNA, the CDR3 is TGTGCCAGCAGTCCTTCAGGCGTTGTAGATGCTTTCTTT. Its protein product is CASSPSGVVDAFF.

This clonotype has just a few counts. The chain employs TRBV5-1 and TRBJ1-1, with D possibly being TRBD1 (6 bases). Trimming removed 4 bases from V and 6 bases from J, with 16 bases in between. The CDR3 sequence is 14 residues long. The germline CDR1 and CDR2 sequences are SGHRS and YFSETQ. In nucleotides, the CDR3 is TGCGCCAGCAGCATACTACAGGGTAGGTCTGAAGCTTTCTTT. It specifies CASSILQGRSEAFF.

Many counts were recorded for this clonotype. The chain recombines TRBV6-1 with TRBJ1-6; D gene unclear. This CDR3 is built from 15 residues. V dropped 2 bases and J dropped 5 bases, with 10 bases sitting between them. Germline-derived CDR1 and CDR2 are MNHNS and SASEGT. The CDR3 protein is CASSEIGRNNSPLHF. CDR3 DNA: TGTGCCAGCAGTGAAATAGGACGGAATAATTCACCCCTCCACTTT.

This clonotype has at least ten counts. The chain uses TRBV7-2 and TRBJ2-7, with D perhaps matching TRBD1 or TRBD2 (5 bases each). V was cut by 3 bases and J by 6 bases, with 12 bases left in between. Germline V gives CDR1 SGHTA, CDR2 FQGNSA. CDR3 size: 13 residues. The CDR3 reads CASSFHPGGEQYF. DNA for the CDR3: TGTGCCAGCAGCTTCCACCCTGGGGGCGAGCAGTACTTC.

This clonotype was observed at least ten times. The chain combines TRBV4-3 with TRBJ2-7; TRBD1 is a possible D gene (6 bases). Germline V lookup: CDR1 LGHNA, CDR2 YSLEER. The CDR3 contains 15 residues. V was pared by 0 bases and J by 2 bases, with 11 bases between. The CDR3 region is CASSQEEQGPYEQYF. The CDR3 DNA follows: TGCGCCAGCAGCCAAGAGGAACAGGGCCCCTACGAGCAGTACTTC.

The V and J genes are TRBV4-1 and TRBJ2-3, with 10 nucleotides matching TRBD2. J gave up 4 bases and V 1 base, and 5 bases lay outside the gene matches. Germline lookup yields CDR1 MGHRA and CDR2 YSYEKL. The CDR3 runs to 16 residues. Written as DNA, the CDR3 is TGCGCCAGCAGCCAAGCCCCTAGCGGGAGTTCAGATACGCAGTATTTT. Translation gives CASSQAPSGSSDTQYF.

The chain has TRBV20-1 and TRBJ2-3; 9 bases match TRBD2. The CDR3 spans 15 residues. CDR1 and CDR2 from the germline V gene are DFQATT and SNEGSKA (reference sequence). The V segment lost 3 bases and the J segment 6 bases; nucleotides outside the gene matches: 10. CDR3 loop: CSARDWASGVDTQYF. CDR3 nucleotides: TGCAGTGCTAGGGACTGGGCTAGCGGGGTTGATACGCAGTATTTT.

This clonotype was seen repeatedly, ten times or more. The genes are TRBV7-6 and TRBJ1-1; no clear D gene. Germline lookup yields CDR1 SGHVS and CDR2 FNYEAQ. Deletions cut 5 bases from V and 6 bases from J, with 10 bases between. This CDR3 spans 12 amino acids. The CDR3 sequence: CASSPERAEAFF. In nucleotides, the CDR3 is TGTGCCAGCAGCCCCGAGCGGGCTGAAGCTTTCTTT.

Many counts were recorded for this clonotype. The V and J genes are TRBV20-1 and TRBJ1-2, with D unresolved. Trimming cost V 6 bases and J 4 bases, with 18 bases left between them. CDR1 and CDR2 from the germline V gene are DFQATT and SNEGSKA (reference sequence). CDR3 size: 14 residues. The CDR3 loop is CSASGRADFYGYTF. The CDR3, as DNA: TGCAGTGCCTCTGGGCGGGCGGACTTCTATGGCTACACCTTC.

This clonotype was counted ten times or more. The rearrangement links TRBV6-2 or TRBV6-3 to TRBJ2-3; 9 bases are shared with TRBD2. Germline lookup yields CDR1 MNHEY and CDR2 SVGEGT. The CDR3 has 15 amino acids. V dropped 4 bases and J dropped 0; count of bases not matched to a gene: 2. The CDR3 region is CASSSGLASTDTQYF. The CDR3 region has the DNA TGTGCCAGCAGTTCGGGACTAGCTAGCACAGATACGCAGTATTTT.

This clonotype came up many times. The chain employs TRBV6-1 and TRBJ1-1; D is possibly TRBD1 (5 bases). V was clipped by 8 bases and J by 3 bases, with 16 bases between them. Germline values: CDR1 MNHNS, CDR2 SASEGT. This CDR3 region has 14 residues. CDR3 nucleotides: TGTGCCAGCTATCGACAGTCGACTTACACTGAAGCTTTCTTT. This translates into CASYRQSTYTEAFF.

This clonotype was observed at least ten times. The chain is built from TRBV7-2 and TRBJ2-1, with D unresolved. Germline V gives CDR1 SGHTA, CDR2 FQGNSA. The CDR3 has 16 residues. Trimming took 0 bases from V and 5 from J, leaving 14 bases between them. The CDR3 bases are TGTGCCAGCAGCTTAGCTTTACACGTCGGAAACAATGAGCAGTTCTTC. This translates into CASSLALHVGNNEQFF.

In its sample, this clonotype was seen many times. The chain has TRBV6-1 and TRBJ1-6, with D perhaps matching TRBD1 (5 bases). Deletions cut 6 bases from V and 10 bases from J, with 19 bases between. Looked up from germline, CDR1 is MNHNS and CDR2 is SASEGT. The CDR3 is 15 amino acids. CDR3 bases: TGTGCCAGCAGGCATCTAGACAGCCGGGACTCACCCCTCCACTTT. It encodes CASRHLDSRDSPLHF.

This clonotype showed up many times. The chain links TRBV6-2 or TRBV6-3 to TRBJ1-3; D ambiguous. Germline loops: CDR1 MNHEY, CDR2 SVGEGT. Trimming left V 6 bases short and J 3 bases short, with 18 bases between. The CDR3 runs 16 residues. The CDR3 sequence: CASRQGRAARGNTIYF. The CDR3 DNA follows: TGTGCCAGCAGACAAGGACGGGCGGCTCGTGGAAACACCATATATTTT.

This clonotype came up a few times. This chain uses TRBV7-6 with TRBJ2-1, with 7 bases aligning to TRBD1. The trim removed 5 bases at V and 2 bases at J, leaving 9 bases unmatched. This CDR3 has 16 residues. Germline CDR1 and CDR2: SGHVS and FNYEAQ. CDR3 loop: CASSPYRGGTYNEQFF. DNA of the CDR3: TGTGCCAGCAGCCCCTACAGGGGTGGGACCTACAATGAGCAGTTCTTC.

This clonotype has ten or more counts. The chain joins TRBV5-1 to TRBJ2-1; D perhaps matches TRBD2 (5 bases). The V end was cut by 0 bases, the J end by 8 bases, with 9 bases between. The CDR3 length is 13 residues. CDR1 and CDR2 from the germline V gene are SGHRS and YFSETQ. This chain's CDR3 is CASSLGPGDEQFF. CDR3 nucleotide sequence: TGCGCCAGCAGCTTGGGACCCGGGGATGAGCAGTTCTTC.

This clonotype was found many times. The chain carries TRBV27 and TRBJ2-5; no clear D gene. The germline V and J ends were trimmed by 0 bases and 5 bases, with 13 bases remaining between them. This CDR3 contains 15 residues. Germline V gives CDR1 MNHEY, CDR2 SMNVEV (reference sequence). This CDR3 reads CASSLSASKWETQYF. CDR3 nucleotides: TGTGCCAGCAGTTTATCAGCCAGCAAGTGGGAGACCCAGTACTTC.

This clonotype was observed at least ten times. This rearrangement joins TRBV10-3 to TRBJ2-7; D tentatively fits TRBD1 or TRBD2 (6 bases each). The V and J ends lost 0 bases and 1 base respectively, with 10 bases between them. This CDR3 region has 15 residues. Germline CDR1 ENHRY, CDR2 SYGVKD. CDR3 nucleotides: TGTGCCATCAGTGAGTCCGGGGGCCGTTCCTACGAGCAGTACTTC. It is translated as CAISESGGRSYEQYF.

Many counts were recorded for this clonotype. The CDR3 sequence: CAISESGEGGPQHF. CDR3 bases: TGTGCCATCAGTGAATCGGGGGAAGGGGGCCCCCAGCATTTT. The rearrangement joins TRBV10-3 to TRBJ1-5; 7 nucleotides match TRBD1. The CDR3 is 14 residues long. With V trimmed by 3 bases and J by 10 bases, 9 bases remained unmatched. Germline lookup yields CDR1 ENHRY and CDR2 SYGVKD.

V gene TRBV5-1 combines with J gene TRBJ2-7; 8 nucleotides match TRBD1. Losses at the gene ends were 4 bases for V and 1 base for J; bases not matched to a gene: 16. This CDR3 spans 18 amino acids. Germline-derived CDR1 and CDR2 are SGHRS and YFSETQ. The CDR3 spells CASSLQTDRDTYSYEQYF. The CDR3 DNA reads as TGCGCCAGCAGCCTACAAACGGACAGGGACACTTATTCCTACGAGCAGTACTTC.

This clonotype was counted ten times or more. Germline is not matched at one junction end, which may reflect a read error. The genes are TRBV5-1 and TRBJ2-1; D is unclear. This CDR3 spans 15 amino acids. CDR1 SGHRS and CDR2 YFSETQ come from the germline V gene. The CDR3: CASSLDGSSYNEQFF. The DNA of the CDR3 is TGTGCCAGCAGTTTAGACGGTAGCTCCTACAATGAGCAGTTCTTC.

This clonotype was seen ten or more times. This chain uses TRBV20-1 with TRBJ2-3; 9 bases agree with TRBD2. Germline CDR1 is DFQATT and CDR2 is SNEGSKA (reference sequence). With 4 bases clipped from V and 5 bases from J, the junction kept 7 bases outside the gene matches. The CDR3 runs to 14 residues. The CDR3 region has the DNA TGCAGTGCTAATCTAGCGGGAAGGGGAGATACGCAGTATTTT. This gives the protein CSANLAGRGDTQYF.

This clonotype has a count of ten or more. The chain carries TRBV20-1 and TRBJ1-5; a possible D gene is TRBD1 (6 bases). Germline V gives CDR1 DFQATT, CDR2 SNEGSKA (reference sequence). The CDR3 sequence is 13 residues long. Trimming pared 1 base from V and 7 bases from J, leaving 11 bases between. The CDR3 reads CSARGTAAQPQHF. DNA of the CDR3: TGCAGTGCTAGAGGGACAGCGGCCCAGCCCCAGCATTTT.

This clonotype was recorded many times. The rearrangement uses TRBV10-3 and TRBJ2-4; no reliable D call. V was shortened by 2 bases and J by 9 bases, with 11 bases between the two germline ends. This CDR3 is 13 amino acids long. Germline V lookup: CDR1 ENHRY, CDR2 SYGVKD. The CDR3 DNA follows: TGTGCCATCAGTGAGCCGTTTATGGGCATTCAGTACTTC. Protein product: CAISEPFMGIQYF.

This clonotype has a count of ten or more. The V and J genes are TRBV24-1 and TRBJ2-3; D uncertain. Trimming shortened V by 6 bases and J by 2 bases, and 8 bases separated the two germline ends. The CDR3 runs to 13 residues. In germline, CDR1 is KGHDR, CDR2 SFDVKD. In nucleotides, the CDR3 is TGTGCCACCAGTCTCGAGGTCACAGATACGCAGTATTTT. Its protein is CATSLEVTDTQYF.

In this sample, this clonotype turned up many times. V is TRBV7-8 and J is TRBJ1-5; D is unresolved. Germline V CDR1 and CDR2: SGHVS, FQNEAQ. The CDR3 covers 14 residues. The V and J ends lost 5 bases and 3 bases respectively, with 11 bases between them. CDR3 nucleotides: TGTGCCAGCAGCAGCAGGTTCCCCAATCAGCCCCAGCATTTT. Its protein is CASSSRFPNQPQHF. The full variable domain, rest sourced from reference TRBV7-8 and TRBJ1-5, is GAGVSQSPRYKVAKRGQDVALRCDPISGHVSLFWYQQALGQGPEFLTYFQNEAQLDKSGLPSDRFFAERPEGSVSTLKIQRTQQEDSAVYLCASSSRFPNQPQHFGDGTRLSIL.

The chain carries TRBV2 and TRBJ1-1; TRBD1 is a possible D gene (6 bases). V was shortened by 10 bases and J by 5 bases, with 14 bases between the two germline ends. This CDR3 is 12 amino acids long. The V gene's germline CDR1 is SNHLY and CDR2 FYNNEI. The CDR3: CATGQMRTEAFF. CDR3 coding DNA: TGTGCCACCGGACAGATGAGAACTGAAGCTTTCTTT.

The table lists this clonotype with many counts. This sequence joins TRBV5-6 and TRBJ2-3; the match to TRBD1 covers 8 bases. The V gene's germline CDR1 is SGHDT and CDR2 YYEEEE. V dropped 1 base and J dropped 3; count of bases not matched to a gene: 7. The CDR3 is 16 amino acids. DNA for the CDR3: TGTGCCAGCAGCTTGACCCGGGACAGGTGGACAGATACGCAGTATTTT. Its translation is CASSLTRDRWTDTQYF.

This clonotype was recorded many times. This chain joins TRBV29-1 and TRBJ1-1, with D unclear. CDR1 and CDR2 (germline): SQVTM, ANQGSEA. There are 13 residues in the CDR3. V was cut by 4 bases and J by 0 bases, with 9 bases left in between. CDR3 nucleotide sequence: TGCAGCGTTGGCAGAAAAGTGAACACTGAAGCTTTCTTT. This codes for CSVGRKVNTEAFF.

This clonotype was seen more than once but under ten times. The V and J genes are TRBV6-5 and TRBJ2-7; D is undetermined. The V and J ends lost 2 bases and 1 base respectively, with 9 bases between them. The germline CDR1 and CDR2 sequences are MNHEY and SVGAGI. The CDR3 is made up of 14 amino acids. For the CDR3, the DNA is TGTGCCAGCAGTTACGACGTCCGTTCCTACGAGCAGTACTTC. The encoded protein is CASSYDVRSYEQYF.

This clonotype was counted at least ten times. This chain joins TRBV29-1 and TRBJ2-7; TRBD1 aligns across 7 bases. CDR1 and CDR2 (germline): SQVTM, ANQGSEA. V was clipped by 2 bases and J by 5 bases; unmatched bases: 6. The CDR3 contains 13 residues. The CDR3 sequence: CSVESRGRDEQYF. For the CDR3, the DNA is TGCAGCGTTGAAAGCAGGGGGAGAGACGAGCAGTACTTC.

This clonotype was counted at least ten times. V is TRBV12-3 or TRBV12-4 and J is TRBJ2-1; D call uncertain. Trimming cost V 1 base and J 7 bases, with 14 bases left between them. The CDR3 length is 15 residues. The CDR3 loop is CASSLVVFFGNEQFF. Here the CDR3 DNA reads TGTGCCAGCAGTTTAGTGGTATTCTTTGGGAATGAGCAGTTCTTC.